This entry lists 3 T cell receptor beta chains sequenced from one sample in a study of blood T cell repertoires in COVID-19. Repertoires were generated with immunoSEQ multiplex PCR, while TCRdb's copy carries only in-frame clones and drops some. The repertoire has fewer than 85,000 clones, about 80% of them found once; the top ten carry around 28%. Input material: peripheral blood. The source of these receptors is a human donor in a cohort sampled during active COVID-19.

This sequence joins TRBV12-3 or TRBV12-4 and TRBJ1-1; no reliable D call. The CDR3 runs 13 residues. Trimming stripped 6 bases from V and 0 bases from J, with 8 bases between. CDR3 protein: CASSSTVNTEAFF. DNA for the CDR3: TGTGCCAGCAGCTCTACAGTGAACACTGAAGCTTTCTTT.

J is TRBJ2-3 and V is TRBV5-4, with D possibly TRBD2 on 5 matching bases. In germline, CDR1 is SGHNT, CDR2 YYREEE (reference sequence). V lost 0 bases, J lost 2 bases, and 13 bases lay in between. The CDR3 is made up of 16 amino acids. CDR3 sequence reads: CASSLGASRFTDTQYF. DNA for the CDR3: TGTGCCAGCAGCTTGGGAGCTAGCCGCTTCACAGATACGCAGTATTTT.

J is TRBJ1-2 and V is TRBV20-1; 8 bases align to TRBD1. V dropped 3 bases and J dropped 5; count of bases not matched to a gene: 20. CDR1 DFQATT and CDR2 SNEGSKA come from the germline V gene (reference sequence). The CDR3 loop spans 18 amino acids. The CDR3 here is CSASTRGQGSVGGYGYTF. As DNA, the CDR3 is TGCAGTGCTAGTACGAGAGGACAGGGTAGTGTTGGAGGATATGGCTACACCTTC.